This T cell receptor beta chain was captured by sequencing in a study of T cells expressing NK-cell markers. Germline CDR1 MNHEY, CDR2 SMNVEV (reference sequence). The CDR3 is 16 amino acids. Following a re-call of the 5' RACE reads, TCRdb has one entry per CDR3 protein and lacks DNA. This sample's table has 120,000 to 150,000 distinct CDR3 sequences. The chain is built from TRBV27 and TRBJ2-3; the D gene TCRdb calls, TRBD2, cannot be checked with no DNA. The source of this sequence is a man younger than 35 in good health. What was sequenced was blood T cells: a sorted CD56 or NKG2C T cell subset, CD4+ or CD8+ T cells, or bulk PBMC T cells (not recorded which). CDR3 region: CASSYLAGVSTDTQYF.